This is a list of T cell receptor beta chains from one sample in a study of beta chain features in type 1 diabetes. The data were produced by immunoSEQ multiplex PCR, yet TCRdb's version contains in-frame clones alone and is incomplete. The table includes some 330,000 clones, around 13% detected once. The source material was naive CD4+ T cells from blood. The receptors come from a woman between 18 and 29 years old with type 1 diabetes. The CDR3 runs from the conserved cysteine through the conserved F or W. The D gene is left open where the match is weak.

CSVTSGRLTDTQYF	14	TRBV29-1	TRBJ2-3	TRBD2
CASSSDRGRWETQYF	15	TRBV7-9	TRBJ2-5	TRBD1
CSVVVQGQTLGNTIYF	16	TRBV29-1	TRBJ1-3	-
CASSVEGRTVYEQYF	15	TRBV9	TRBJ2-7	-
CASSSTGAEAFF	12	TRBV7-2	TRBJ1-1	TRBD1
CASSELGRGYNEQFF	15	TRBV25-1	TRBJ2-1	TRBD1
CASSQESRTGGLSRTNQPQHF	21	TRBV4-2	TRBJ1-5	TRBD1
CASSSSELTSGYNEQFF	17	TRBV7-2	TRBJ2-1	TRBD2
CASMRTGGTQYF	12	TRBV19	TRBJ2-5	TRBD1
CASSYSGTSGKETQYF	16	TRBV6-5	TRBJ2-5	TRBD2
CAWSPGGFTEAFF	13	TRBV30	TRBJ1-1	-
CASSFSTGTGTLSTGELFF	19	TRBV7-9	TRBJ2-2	TRBD1
CASSLGQPSNGYGYTF	16	TRBV2	TRBJ1-2	TRBD1
CASRLESGGDQPQHF	15	TRBV28	TRBJ1-5	-